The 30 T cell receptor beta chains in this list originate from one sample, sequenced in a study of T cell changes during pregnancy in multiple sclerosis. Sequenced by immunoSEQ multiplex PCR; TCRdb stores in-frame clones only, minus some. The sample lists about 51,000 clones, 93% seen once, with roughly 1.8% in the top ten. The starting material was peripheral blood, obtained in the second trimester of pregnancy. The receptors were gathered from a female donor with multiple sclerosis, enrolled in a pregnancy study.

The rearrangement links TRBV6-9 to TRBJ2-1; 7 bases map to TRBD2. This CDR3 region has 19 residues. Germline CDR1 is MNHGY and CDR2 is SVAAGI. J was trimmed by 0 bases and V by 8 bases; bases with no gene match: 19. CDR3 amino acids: CASPMRGAGCPSSYNEQFF. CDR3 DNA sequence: TGTGCCAGCCCTATGCGTGGAGCGGGGTGCCCGAGCTCCTACAATGAGCAGTTCTTC.

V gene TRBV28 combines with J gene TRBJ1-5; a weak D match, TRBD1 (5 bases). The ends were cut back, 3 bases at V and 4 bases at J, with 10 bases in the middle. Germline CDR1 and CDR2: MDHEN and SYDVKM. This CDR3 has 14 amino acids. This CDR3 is CASSLGTGNQPQHF. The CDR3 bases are TGTGCCAGCAGTTTGGGGACTGGAAATCAGCCCCAGCATTTT.

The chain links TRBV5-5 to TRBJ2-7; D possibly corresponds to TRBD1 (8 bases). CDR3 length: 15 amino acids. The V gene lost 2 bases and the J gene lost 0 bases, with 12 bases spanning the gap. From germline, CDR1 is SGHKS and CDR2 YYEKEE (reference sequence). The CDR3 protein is CASSLQGGISYEQYF. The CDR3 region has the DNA TGTGCCAGCAGCTTACAGGGGGGGATCTCCTACGAGCAGTACTTC.

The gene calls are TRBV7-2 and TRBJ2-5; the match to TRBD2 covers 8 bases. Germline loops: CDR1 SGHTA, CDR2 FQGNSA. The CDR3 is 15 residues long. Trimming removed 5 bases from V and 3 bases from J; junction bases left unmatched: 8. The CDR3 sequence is CASSPRAGAEETQYF. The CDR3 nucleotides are TGTGCCAGCAGCCCCCGAGCGGGAGCGGAAGAGACCCAGTACTTC.

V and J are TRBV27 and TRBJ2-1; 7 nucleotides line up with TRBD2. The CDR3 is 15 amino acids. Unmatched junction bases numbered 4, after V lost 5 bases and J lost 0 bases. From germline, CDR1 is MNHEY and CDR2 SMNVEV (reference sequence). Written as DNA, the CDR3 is TGTGCCAGCAGTGCCCGACTAGCCTCCTACAATGAGCAGTTCTTC. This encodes CASSARLASYNEQFF.

Here the CDR3 reads CASSLKGWASGSLDEQFF. CDR3 bases: TGTGCCAGCAGCTTAAAGGGGTGGGCTAGCGGTTCTTTGGATGAGCAGTTCTTC. The chain joins TRBV7-3 to TRBJ2-1; 7 positions agree with TRBD2. Germline lookup yields CDR1 SGHTA and CDR2 FQGTGA. CDR3 size: 18 residues. The ends lost 1 base at V and 8 bases at J; junction bases unmatched: 17.

CDR3 sequence: CAISDLLARSYEQYF. CDR3 nucleotides: TGTGCCATCAGTGATTTACTAGCGAGATCCTACGAGCAGTACTTC. V and J are TRBV10-3 and TRBJ2-7; TRBD2 matches at 7 bases. Germline CDR1 is ENHRY and CDR2 is SYGVKD. The CDR3 totals 15 residues. Trimming removed 3 bases from V and 1 base from J; junction bases left unmatched: 6.

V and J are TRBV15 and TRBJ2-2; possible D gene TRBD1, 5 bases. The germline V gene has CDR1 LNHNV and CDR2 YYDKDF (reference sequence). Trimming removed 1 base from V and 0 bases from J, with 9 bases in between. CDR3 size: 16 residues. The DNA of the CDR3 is TGTGCCACCAGCAGAGGTGGCAGGGCGAACACCGGGGAGCTGTTTTTT. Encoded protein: CATSRGGRANTGELFF.

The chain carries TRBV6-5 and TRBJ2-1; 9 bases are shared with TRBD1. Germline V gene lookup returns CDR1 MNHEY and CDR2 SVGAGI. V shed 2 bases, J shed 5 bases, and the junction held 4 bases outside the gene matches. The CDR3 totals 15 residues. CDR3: CASSYTRTGDNEQFF. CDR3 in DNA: TGTGCCAGCAGTTACACTCGGACAGGGGACAATGAGCAGTTCTTC.

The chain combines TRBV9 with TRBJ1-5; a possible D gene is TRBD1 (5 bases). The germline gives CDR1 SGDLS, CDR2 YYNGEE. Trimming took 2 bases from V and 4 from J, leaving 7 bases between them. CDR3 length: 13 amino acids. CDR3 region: CASSVTGNQPQHF. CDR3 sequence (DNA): TGTGCCAGCAGCGTTACAGGTAATCAGCCCCAGCATTTT.

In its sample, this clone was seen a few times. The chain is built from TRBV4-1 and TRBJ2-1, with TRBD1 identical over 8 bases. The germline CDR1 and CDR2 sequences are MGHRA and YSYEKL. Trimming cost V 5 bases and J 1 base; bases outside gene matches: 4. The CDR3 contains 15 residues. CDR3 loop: CASSGGQGSYNEQFF. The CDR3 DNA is TGCGCCAGCAGCGGAGGACAGGGATCCTACAATGAGCAGTTCTTC.

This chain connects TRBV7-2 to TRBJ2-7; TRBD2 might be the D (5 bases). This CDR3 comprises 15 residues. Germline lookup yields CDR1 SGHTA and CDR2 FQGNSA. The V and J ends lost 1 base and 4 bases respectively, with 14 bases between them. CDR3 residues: CASSLDPDWPYEQYF. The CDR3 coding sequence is TGTGCCAGCAGCTTAGACCCGGACTGGCCTTACGAGCAGTACTTC.

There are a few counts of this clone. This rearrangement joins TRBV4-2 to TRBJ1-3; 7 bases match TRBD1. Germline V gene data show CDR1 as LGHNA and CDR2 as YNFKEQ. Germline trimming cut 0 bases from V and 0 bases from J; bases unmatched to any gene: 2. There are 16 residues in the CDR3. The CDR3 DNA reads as TGTGCCAGCAGCCAAGATCGGGACAGCTCTGGAAACACCATATATTTT. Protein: CASSQDRDSSGNTIYF.

The CDR3 protein is CASSIQSTDTQYF. The CDR3 DNA is TGTGCCAGTAGTATACAGAGCACAGATACGCAGTATTTT. This chain connects TRBV19 to TRBJ2-3; D ambiguous. Germline CDR1 LNHDA, CDR2 SQIVND (reference sequence). This CDR3 comprises 13 residues. V was clipped by 2 bases and J by 0 bases, with 3 bases between them.

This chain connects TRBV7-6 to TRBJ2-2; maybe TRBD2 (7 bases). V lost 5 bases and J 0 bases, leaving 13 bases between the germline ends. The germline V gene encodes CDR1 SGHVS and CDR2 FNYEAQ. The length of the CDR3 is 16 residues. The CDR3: CASSNTGRANTGELFF. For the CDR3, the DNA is TGTGCCAGCAGCAACACAGGGAGGGCGAACACCGGGGAGCTGTTTTTT.

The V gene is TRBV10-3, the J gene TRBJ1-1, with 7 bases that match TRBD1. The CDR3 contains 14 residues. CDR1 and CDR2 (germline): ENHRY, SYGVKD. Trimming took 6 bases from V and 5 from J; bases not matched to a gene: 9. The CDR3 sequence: CAIRQNRGGTEAFF. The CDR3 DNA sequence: TGTGCCATCAGACAGAACAGGGGCGGAACTGAAGCTTTCTTT.

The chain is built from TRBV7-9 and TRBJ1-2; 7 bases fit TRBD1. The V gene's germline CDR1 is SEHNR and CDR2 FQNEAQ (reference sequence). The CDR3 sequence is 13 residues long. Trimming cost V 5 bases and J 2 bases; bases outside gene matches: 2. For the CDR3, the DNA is TGTGCCAGCAGCGTGGGACAGAACTATGGCTACACCTTC. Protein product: CASSVGQNYGYTF.

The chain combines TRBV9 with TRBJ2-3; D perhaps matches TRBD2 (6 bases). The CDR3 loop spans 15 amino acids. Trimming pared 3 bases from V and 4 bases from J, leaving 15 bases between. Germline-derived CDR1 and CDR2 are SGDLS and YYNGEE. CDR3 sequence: CASSESPGGPDTQYF. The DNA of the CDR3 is TGTGCCAGCAGCGAGAGCCCCGGGGGACCAGATACGCAGTATTTT.

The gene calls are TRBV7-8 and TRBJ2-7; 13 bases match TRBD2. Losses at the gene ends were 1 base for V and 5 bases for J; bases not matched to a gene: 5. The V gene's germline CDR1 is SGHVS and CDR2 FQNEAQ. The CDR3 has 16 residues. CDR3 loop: CASSLGLAGGSHEQYF. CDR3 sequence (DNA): TGTGCCAGCAGCTTAGGACTAGCGGGAGGTTCGCACGAGCAGTACTTC.

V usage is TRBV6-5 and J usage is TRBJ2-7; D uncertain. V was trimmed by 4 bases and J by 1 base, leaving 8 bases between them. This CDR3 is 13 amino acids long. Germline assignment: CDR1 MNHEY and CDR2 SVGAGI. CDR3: CASSFGRSYEQYF. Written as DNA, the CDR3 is TGTGCCAGCAGTTTTGGCAGATCCTACGAGCAGTACTTC.

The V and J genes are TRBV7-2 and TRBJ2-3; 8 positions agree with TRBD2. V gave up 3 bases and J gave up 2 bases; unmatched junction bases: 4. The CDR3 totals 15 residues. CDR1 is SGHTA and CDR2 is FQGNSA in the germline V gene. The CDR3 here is CASSFREGPTDTQYF. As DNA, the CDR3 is TGTGCCAGCAGCTTCCGGGAGGGCCCCACAGATACGCAGTATTTT.

The CDR3 reads CASSDGQGARETQYF. The CDR3 DNA is TGTGCCAGTAGTGATGGACAGGGGGCGAGAGAGACCCAGTACTTC. This rearrangement joins TRBV19 to TRBJ2-5; 11 nucleotides line up with TRBD1. Trimming cost V 5 bases and J 4 bases; bases outside gene matches: 6. Germline CDR1 LNHDA, CDR2 SQIVND (reference sequence). The CDR3 contains 15 residues.

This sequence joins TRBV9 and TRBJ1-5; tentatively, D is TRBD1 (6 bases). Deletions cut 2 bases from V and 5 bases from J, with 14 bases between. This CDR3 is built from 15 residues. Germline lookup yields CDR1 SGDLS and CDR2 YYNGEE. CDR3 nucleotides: TGTGCCAGCAGCGTGGACAGTAGTCAAGATCAGCCCCAGCATTTT. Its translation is CASSVDSSQDQPQHF.

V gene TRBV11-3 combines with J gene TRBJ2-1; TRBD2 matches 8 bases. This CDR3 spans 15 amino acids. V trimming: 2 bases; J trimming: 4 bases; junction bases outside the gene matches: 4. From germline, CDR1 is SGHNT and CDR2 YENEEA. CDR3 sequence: CASSLLAGGYNEQFF. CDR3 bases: TGTGCCAGCAGCTTACTGGCGGGAGGTTACAATGAGCAGTTCTTC.

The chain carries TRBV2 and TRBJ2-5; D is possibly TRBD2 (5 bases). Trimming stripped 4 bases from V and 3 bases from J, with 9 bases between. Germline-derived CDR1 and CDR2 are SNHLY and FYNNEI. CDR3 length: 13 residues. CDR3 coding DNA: TGTGCCAGCAGTGCGGGATCCAAAGAGACCCAGTACTTC. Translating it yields CASSAGSKETQYF.

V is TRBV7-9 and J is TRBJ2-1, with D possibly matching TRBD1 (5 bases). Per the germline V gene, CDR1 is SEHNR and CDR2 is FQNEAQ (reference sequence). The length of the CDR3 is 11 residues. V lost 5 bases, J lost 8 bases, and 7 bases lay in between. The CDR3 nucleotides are TGTGCCAGCAGCCCAGGGCATGAGCAGTTCTTC. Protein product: CASSPGHEQFF. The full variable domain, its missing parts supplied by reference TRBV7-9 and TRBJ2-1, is DTGVSQNPRHKITKRGQNVTFRCDPISEHNRLYWYRQTLGQGPEFLTYFQNEAQLEKSRLLSDRFSAERPKGSFSTLEIQRTEQGDSAMYLCASSPGHEQFFGPGTRLTVL.

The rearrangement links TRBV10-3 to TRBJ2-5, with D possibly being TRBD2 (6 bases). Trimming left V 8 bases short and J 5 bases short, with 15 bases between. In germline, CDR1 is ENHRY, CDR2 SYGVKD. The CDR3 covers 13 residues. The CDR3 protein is CAISYGSAETQYF. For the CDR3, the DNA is TGTGCCATCTCCTACGGGAGTGCCGAGACCCAGTACTTC.

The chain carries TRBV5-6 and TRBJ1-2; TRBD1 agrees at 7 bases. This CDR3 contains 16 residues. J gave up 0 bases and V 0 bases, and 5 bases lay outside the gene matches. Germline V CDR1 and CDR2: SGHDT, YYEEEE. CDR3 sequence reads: CASSLAGTASNYGYTF. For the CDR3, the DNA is TGTGCCAGCAGCTTGGCTGGGACAGCCTCTAACTATGGCTACACCTTC.

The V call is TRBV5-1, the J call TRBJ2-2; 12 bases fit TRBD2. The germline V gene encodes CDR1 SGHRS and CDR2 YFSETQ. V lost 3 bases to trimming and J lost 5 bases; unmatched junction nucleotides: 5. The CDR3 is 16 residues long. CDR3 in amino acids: CASSWTSGMGTGELFF. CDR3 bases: TGCGCCAGCAGCTGGACTAGCGGGATGGGAACCGGGGAGCTGTTTTTT.

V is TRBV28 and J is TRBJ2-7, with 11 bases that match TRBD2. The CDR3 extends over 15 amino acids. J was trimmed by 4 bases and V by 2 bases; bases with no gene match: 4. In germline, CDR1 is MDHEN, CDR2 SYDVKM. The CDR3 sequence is CASSLETSGSYEQYF. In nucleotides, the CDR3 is TGTGCCAGCAGTTTAGAAACTAGCGGGAGTTACGAGCAGTACTTC. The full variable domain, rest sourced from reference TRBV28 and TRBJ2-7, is DVKVTQSSRYLVKRTGEKVFLECVQDMDHENMFWYRQDPGLGLRLIYFSYDVKMKEKGDIPEGYSVSREKKERFSLILESASTNQTSMYLCASSLETSGSYEQYFGPGTRLTVT.